The present entry profiles one T cell receptor (beta chain) with its context. The data are from a study of T cells in localized non-small cell lung cancer. Sequencing was performed with immunoSEQ multiplex PCR; in TCRdb, only in-frame clones are kept and a portion is missing. The sample carries approximately 70,000 clones, roughly 79% recorded once. This TCR came from a man aged 35-69 years with stage II lung adenocarcinoma. Sequences were derived from PBMCs, sampled before any cancer treatment.

CDR3 DNA: TGTGCCAGCAGCTTGGTGGGACAGGGGAGCAATCAGCCCCAGCATTTT. It codes for CASSLVGQGSNQPQHF. The chain uses TRBV5-5 and TRBJ1-5, with 10 bases identical to TRBD1. V lost 0 bases, J lost 1 base, and 1 base stayed unmatched. In germline, CDR1 is SGHKS, CDR2 YYEKEE (reference sequence). The CDR3 is 16 residues long.